Listed below are T cell receptor beta chains from one sample, sequenced in a study of graft-versus-host responses after intestinal transplantation. The repertoire was sequenced with immunoSEQ multiplex PCR; TCRdb's copy has only in-frame clones and lacks some. This table holds about 88,000 clones, roughly nine tenths found once. The antigens of these receptors remain unknown. Specimen: unstimulated CD4+ T cells sorted from spleen or lymph node cells, collected before intestinal transplant. These receptors were collected from a human donor who received an intestinal transplant. The CDR3 runs from the conserved cysteine through the conserved F or W. D genes are given only for firm matches. Clone size, where shown, is once, few, many, or a class for clones that have expanded.

CDR3 DNA,CDR3 protein,D gene,J gene,V gene,clone size
TGCGCCAGCAGCTTGGGGGGCCCCTATAGCAATCAGCCCCAGCATTTT,CASSLGGPYSNQPQHF,NA,TRBJ1-5,TRBV5-1,NA
TGTGCCAGCAGCGTAGCTGACAGTGTTTCCTCACCCCTCCACTTT,CASSVADSVSSPLHF,NA,TRBJ1-6,TRBV9,NA
TGTGCCATCAGTGAGCCAGCTGTGACGGGGGGCACTGAAGCTTTCTTT,CAISEPAVTGGTEAFF,NA,TRBJ1-1,TRBV10-3,NA
TGTGCCAGCAGCCGGGCGACAGGGTTGGTAACTGAAGCTTTCTTT,CASSRATGLVTEAFF,TRBD1,TRBJ1-1,TRBV5-6,NA
TGTGCCAGCACCCCCGACAGGGACACTGAAGCTTTCTTT,CASTPDRDTEAFF,TRBD1,TRBJ1-1,TRBV2,NA
TGCGCCAGCAGCCAAGTAAGCGGCAGCTCCTACGAGCAGTACTTC,CASSQVSGSSYEQYF,NA,TRBJ2-7,TRBV4-1,NA
TGTGCCAGCAGCCCCGGGGGGGGGCGCGCCGGCTACACCTTC,CASSPGGGRAGYTF,NA,TRBJ1-2,TRBV11-2,NA
TGTGCCAGCAGCACAGGGGGGAGGACTGAAGCTTTCTTT,CASSTGGRTEAFF,TRBD1,TRBJ1-1,TRBV6-6,NA
TGTGCCATCTCCGGGGGATCGGGGGGCTACACCTTC,CAISGGSGGYTF,NA,TRBJ1-2,TRBV10-3,NA
TGCGCCAGCAGCTTGGGGCCCGCTAGCTCCTACGAGCAGTACTTC,CASSLGPASSYEQYF,NA,TRBJ2-7,TRBV5-1,NA
TGTGCCAGCAGCTTCCGCAGCGGAATTAGCCCGAAATCCAATGAGCAGTTCTTC,CASSFRSGISPKSNEQFF,NA,TRBJ2-1,TRBV11-2,NA
TGCGCCAGCAGCCAAACTCCCAGGGAGCAGTTCTTC,CASSQTPREQFF,NA,TRBJ2-1,TRBV4-1,NA
TGTGCCAGCAGCCGTAGGACAGGATCTAATGAAAAACTGTTTTTT,CASSRRTGSNEKLFF,TRBD1,TRBJ1-4,TRBV5-8,NA
TGTGCCAGCAGCTTAACGTTGGCGGGGGGCACCGGGGAGCTGTTTTTT,CASSLTLAGGTGELFF,TRBD2,TRBJ2-2,TRBV7-3,NA
TGCGCCAGCAGCTTGGAAATCGTGCGGGGGGCGGGGGAGCAGTACTTC,CASSLEIVRGAGEQYF,TRBD2,TRBJ2-7,TRBV5-1,NA
TGTGCCAGCAGCGGCACACCGAACACTGAAGCTTTCTTT,CASSGTPNTEAFF,NA,TRBJ1-1,TRBV7-9,NA
TGTGCCAGTAGTAACGAAGCGGGGGGAGTGACCCAGTACTTC,CASSNEAGGVTQYF,TRBD2,TRBJ2-5,TRBV19,NA
TGTGCCAGCAGCCCAATTACAGGGGCCCTCTTGAGTGGAGCTTTCTTT,CASSPITGALLSGAFF,TRBD1,TRBJ1-1,TRBV5-6,NA
TGTGCCAGCAGTTCGTACTCGGGGAACACTGAAGCTTTCTTT,CASSSYSGNTEAFF,NA,TRBJ1-1,TRBV27,NA
TGTGCCAGCAGTTACTCGAATGGACAGGTGAACACTGAAGCTTTCTTT,CASSYSNGQVNTEAFF,TRBD1,TRBJ1-1,TRBV6-5,NA
TGTGCCATCAGCTCAGACAGGGTCAAAGAGACCCAGTACTTC,CAISSDRVKETQYF,TRBD1,TRBJ2-5,TRBV10-3,NA
TGTGCCAGCAGCTTGGCCCAGGGGATGGACATTCAGTACTTC,CASSLAQGMDIQYF,NA,TRBJ2-4,TRBV5-4,NA
TGCGCCAGCAGTAGCGGAAATGTGGACACCGGGGAGCTGTTTTTT,CASSSGNVDTGELFF,NA,TRBJ2-2,TRBV5-1,once
TGCGCCAGCAGGTACAGTGGGGGGGCGCCCGAGCAGTACTTC,CASRYSGGAPEQYF,NA,TRBJ2-7,TRBV5-1,NA
TGTGCCATCAGTGAACGGCCGACAGGTGAAGCTTTCTTT,CAISERPTGEAFF,NA,TRBJ1-1,TRBV10-3,NA
TGTGCCAGCAGCTTAAATATGGAAGGGGACACTGAAGCTTTCTTT,CASSLNMEGDTEAFF,NA,TRBJ1-1,TRBV7-3,NA